These 8 T cell receptor beta chains share one sample of origin, sequenced in a study of human T cells and chemical hapten exposure. TCRdb independently ran MiXCR on the RACE reads; one entry per CDR3 protein. The table records 99,000 or so distinct CDR3 sequences, roughly 10% of them present only once. Time point reported: pre-sensitization, week 0. The treatment: therapeutic diphenylcyclopropenone sensitization with weekly scalp DPC. Source: whole blood, taken in connection with sensitization to the hapten diphenylcyclopropenone (DPC). The receptors were gathered from a woman aged 55-69 years with alopecia areata. Some clones in this sample may be carry-over from other donors' samples.

Many counts were recorded for this clonotype. The chain couples TRBV20-1 to TRBJ2-7; 8 nucleotides align to TRBD2. With 1 base clipped from V and 7 bases from J, the junction kept 6 bases outside the gene matches. Germline V gives CDR1 DFQATT, CDR2 SNEGSKA (reference sequence). The CDR3 is 13 residues long. CDR3 sequence reads: CSARGLAGGEQYF. The CDR3 DNA reads as TGCAGTGCTAGAGGTCTAGCGGGTGGGGAGCAGTACTTC.

This clonotype has just a few counts. The genes are TRBV6-1 and TRBJ1-1, with unresolved D. V lost 5 bases and J 5 bases, leaving 6 bases between the germline ends. Germline loops: CDR1 MNHNS, CDR2 SASEGT. The CDR3 has 11 amino acids. CDR3 sequence reads: CASSLRTEAFF. The CDR3 DNA sequence: TGTGCCAGCAGTCTTAGGACTGAAGCTTTCTTT.

This clonotype was counted ten times or more. The chain links TRBV11-2 to TRBJ2-1; no definite D call. The CDR3 runs to 14 residues. Germline CDR1 is SGHAT and CDR2 is FQNNGV. V lost 5 bases, J lost 6 bases, and 14 bases lay in between. The CDR3 coding sequence is TGTGCCAGCAGCCCAATGGCAGCGACCAATGAGCAGTTCTTC. It translates to CASSPMAATNEQFF.

Ten or more counts support this clonotype. V gene TRBV20-1 combines with J gene TRBJ2-7; D is perhaps TRBD1 (5 bases). V was cut by 1 base and J by 2 bases, with 12 bases left in between. This CDR3 has 14 residues. The germline gives CDR1 DFQATT, CDR2 SNEGSKA (reference sequence). CDR3 residues: CSARVRVLTYEQYF. The CDR3 DNA sequence: TGCAGTGCTAGAGTCAGGGTGTTGACCTACGAGCAGTACTTC.

The genes are TRBV29-1 and TRBJ1-1; 10 positions match TRBD1. V trimming: 4 bases; J trimming: 1 base; junction bases outside the gene matches: 0. Germline loops: CDR1 SQVTM, CDR2 ANQGSEA. The CDR3 extends over 13 amino acids. CDR3 sequence reads: CSVGTGGNTEAFF. CDR3 nucleotide sequence: TGCAGCGTTGGGACAGGGGGGAACACTGAAGCTTTCTTT.

The chain uses TRBV12-3 or TRBV12-4 and TRBJ1-5; tentatively, D is TRBD1 (5 bases). This CDR3 is 13 amino acids long. V was shortened by 5 bases and J by 7 bases, with 12 bases between the two germline ends. DNA of the CDR3: TGTGCCAGCAGTATGGACACAGGACAGCCCCAGCATTTT. Amino acid sequence: CASSMDTGQPQHF.

The V call is TRBV30, the J call TRBJ2-5, with D possibly being TRBD1 (5 bases). Germline values: CDR1 GTSNPN, CDR2 SVGIG (reference sequence). This CDR3 comprises 12 residues. V was trimmed by 0 bases and J by 6 bases, leaving 8 bases between them. The CDR3, as DNA: TGTGCCTGGAGTGTGAGACAGCAGACCCAGTACTTC. It encodes CAWSVRQQTQYF. Full variable domain (remainder filled in from reference TRBV30 and TRBJ2-5): SQTIHQWPATLVQPVGSPLSLECTVEGTSNPNLYWYRQAAGRGLQLLFYSVGIGQISSEVPQNLSASRPQDRQFILSSKKLLLSDSGFYLCAWSVRQQTQYFGPGTRLLVL.

This clonotype was observed many times. The chain combines TRBV5-1 with TRBJ2-7; D ambiguous. The CDR3 covers 17 residues. Germline CDR1 reads SGHRS; CDR2 reads YFSETQ. Trimming took 3 bases from V and 2 from J, leaving 21 bases between them. In nucleotides, the CDR3 is TGCGCCAGCAGCTCCTCATCCCCCGACATGGGCCCCTACGAGCAGTACTTC. The encoded protein is CASSSSSPDMGPYEQYF.